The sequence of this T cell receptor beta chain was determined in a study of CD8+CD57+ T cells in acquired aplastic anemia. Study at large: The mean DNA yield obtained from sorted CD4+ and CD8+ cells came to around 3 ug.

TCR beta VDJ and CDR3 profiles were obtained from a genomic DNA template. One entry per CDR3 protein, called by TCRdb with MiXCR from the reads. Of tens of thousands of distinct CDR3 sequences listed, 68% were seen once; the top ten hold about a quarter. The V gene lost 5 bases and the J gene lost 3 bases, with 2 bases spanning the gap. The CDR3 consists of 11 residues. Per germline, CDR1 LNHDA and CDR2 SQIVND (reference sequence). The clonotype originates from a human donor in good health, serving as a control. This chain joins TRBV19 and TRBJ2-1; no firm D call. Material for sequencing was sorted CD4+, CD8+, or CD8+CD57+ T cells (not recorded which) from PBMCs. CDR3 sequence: CASSYYNEQFF. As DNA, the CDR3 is TGTGCCAGTAGTTACTACAATGAGCAGTTCTTC.